This T cell receptor (beta chain) is from a study of CD8+ T cells in alopecia areata. Study-level results: Compared with normal scalp, lesional scalp had higher clonality and more expanded CD8+ clones. Treatment with tofacitinib significantly lowered scalp clonality and reduced expanded CD8+ clones among the top 100.

Extracted RNA was reverse transcribed into cDNA, the sequencing template. Assay used: immunoSEQ multiplex PCR; TCRdb lists only in-frame clones, some missing. Here the sample spans about 110,000 clones, roughly 84% being singletons. Described treatment: oral pan-JAK inhibitor, 5-10 mg twice daily. Alopecia areata patients provided lesional scalp punch biopsies and peripheral blood. This clone was seen just once. What it binds is unknown. Trimming took 4 bases from V and 3 from J; bases not matched to a gene: 6. Germline CDR1 and CDR2: SEHNR and FQNEAQ (reference sequence). The CDR3 contains 14 residues.

The chain combines TRBV7-9 with TRBJ2-7, with 7 bases matching TRBD1. The sequenced sample was CD8+ T cells sorted from blood, obtained at week 24, from a patient treated with tofacitinib. The receptor was derived from a human donor with alopecia areata. CDR3 sequence: CASSSTGALYEQYF. In nucleotides, the CDR3 is TGTGCCAGCAGCTCTACAGGGGCTCTCTACGAGCAGTACTTC.